This T cell receptor (beta chain) was profiled in a study of graft-versus-host responses after intestinal transplantation. Study context: Recipients obtained multivisceral, liver-intestinal, or isolated intestinal transplants. Overall study findings and caveats: There was an association between peak levels of circulating GvH clones and early post-transplant HvG declines. Recipient marrow showed GvH clones, some seen first in ileum or blood.

As for this clone: Antigen specificity is unknown.

The CDR3 sequence is 14 residues long. The germline V gene encodes CDR1 LNHDA and CDR2 SQIVND (reference sequence). The V gene lost 3 bases and the J gene lost 6 bases, with 11 bases spanning the gap. Only in-frame clones appear in the TCRdb table, and some are missing; sequencing was by immunoSEQ multiplex PCR. The sample has about 99,000 clones, approximately 93% seen once. The receptor's source is a human donor who received an intestinal transplant. The sequencing here drew on unstimulated CD8+ T cells sorted from spleen or lymph node cells, taken before intestinal transplant. The chain uses TRBV19 and TRBJ2-2, with D perhaps matching TRBD2 (6 bases). The CDR3 loop reads CASSILAGPGELFF. DNA of the CDR3: TGTGCCAGTAGTATTTTGGCGGGGCCCGGGGAGCTGTTTTTT.